This T cell receptor beta chain stems from a study of T-cell reconstitution after alpha-beta-depleted transplantation in children. The study's findings and limits: There were some patients whose high TCRbeta diversity at day 60 came from surviving recipient T cells and thymic progenitors. A year had passed since transplant, and T-cell counts and diversity by then came mostly from newly produced T cells. Several hundred rapidly expanded clones from non-depleted graft cells reportedly supplied alpha-beta T cells about two months post-transplant.

The TCRbeta library incorporated unique molecular identifiers. One entry per CDR3 protein results from TCRdb running MiXCR on the PCR reads. The sample shows 500,000 to 750,000 distinct CDR3 sequences, under 15% of them seen only once. This clonotype was counted ten times or more. Its antigen is unknown. Germline CDR1 LGHDT, CDR2 YNNKEL (reference sequence). The CDR3 extends over 14 amino acids. V gave up 6 bases and J gave up 5 bases; unmatched junction bases: 3. The chain employs TRBV3-1 and TRBJ2-2; 10 positions match TRBD2. The starting material was PBMCs, mostly from graft donor cells, obtained 360 days after TCRalphabeta/CD19-depleted stem cell transplant. The sequence was collected from a male patient younger than 18 who had a stem cell transplant for acute myeloid leukemia, so the T cells may come from the graft donor. The CDR3 DNA reads as TGTGCCAGCAGGCATAGCGGGAGGACCGGGGAGCTGTTTTTT. Amino acid sequence: CASRHSGRTGELFF. Together with reference TRBV3-1 and TRBJ2-2, the CDR3 gives the full variable domain: DTAVSQTPKYLVTQMGNDKSIKCEQNLGHDTMYWYKQDSKKFLKIMFSYNNKELIINETVPNRFSPKSPDKAHLNLHINSLELGDSAVYFCASRHSGRTGELFFGEGSRLTVL.